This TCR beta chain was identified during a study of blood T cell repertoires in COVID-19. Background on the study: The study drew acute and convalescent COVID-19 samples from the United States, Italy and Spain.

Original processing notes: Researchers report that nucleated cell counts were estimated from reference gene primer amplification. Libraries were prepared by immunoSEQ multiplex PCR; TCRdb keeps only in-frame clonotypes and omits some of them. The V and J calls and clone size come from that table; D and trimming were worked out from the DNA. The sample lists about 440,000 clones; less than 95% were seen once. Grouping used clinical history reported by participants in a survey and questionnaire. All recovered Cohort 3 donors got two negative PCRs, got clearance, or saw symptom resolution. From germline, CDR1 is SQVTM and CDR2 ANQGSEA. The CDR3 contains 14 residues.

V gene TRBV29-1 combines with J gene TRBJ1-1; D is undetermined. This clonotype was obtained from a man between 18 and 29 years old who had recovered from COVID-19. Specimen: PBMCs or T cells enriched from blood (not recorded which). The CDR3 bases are TGCACCGTCCAAAAAACAGACCTGAACACTGAAGCTTTCTTT. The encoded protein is CTVQKTDLNTEAFF.